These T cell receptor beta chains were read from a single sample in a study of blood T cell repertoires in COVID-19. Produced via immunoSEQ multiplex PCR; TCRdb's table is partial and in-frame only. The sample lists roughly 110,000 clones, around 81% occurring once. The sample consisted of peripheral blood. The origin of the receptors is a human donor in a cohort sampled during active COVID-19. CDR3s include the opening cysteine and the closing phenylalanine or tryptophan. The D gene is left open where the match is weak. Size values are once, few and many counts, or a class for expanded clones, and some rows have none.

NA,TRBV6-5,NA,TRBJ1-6,CASSMDRAYRSPLHF,TGTGCCAGCAGCATGGACAGAGCCTACCGTTCACCCCTCCACTTT
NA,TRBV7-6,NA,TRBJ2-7,CASSDRRSYEQYF,TGTGCCAGCAGTGACAGGAGGTCCTACGAGCAGTACTTC
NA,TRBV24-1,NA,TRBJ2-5,CATPLETQYF,TGTGCCACCCCGTTGGAGACCCAGTACTTC
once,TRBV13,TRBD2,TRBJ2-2,CATLGGSTGELFF,TGTGCCACCCTGGGAGGGAGCACCGGGGAGCTGTTTTTT
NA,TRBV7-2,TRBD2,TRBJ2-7,CASSLAGTSGYYEQYF,TGTGCCAGCAGCTTAGCAGGGACTAGCGGCTACTACGAGCAGTACTTC
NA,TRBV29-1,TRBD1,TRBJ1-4,CSAMTGWNEKLFF,TGCAGCGCTATGACAGGGTGGAATGAAAAACTGTTTTTT
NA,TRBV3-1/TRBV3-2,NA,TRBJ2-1,CASSQGTALGNEQFF,TGTGCCAGCAGCCAAGGGACAGCACTTGGCAATGAGCAGTTCTTC
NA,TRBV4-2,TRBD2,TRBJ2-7,CASSQGFAGTSGSYEQYF,TGTGCCAGCAGCCAAGGGTTTGCTGGGACTAGCGGGAGTTACGAGCAGTACTTC
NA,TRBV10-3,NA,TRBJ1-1,CAISKGEVLQMNTEAFF,TGTGCCATCAGCAAGGGAGAAGTACTACAAATGAACACTGAAGCTTTCTTT
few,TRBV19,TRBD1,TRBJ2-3,CASSNPDRTDTQYF,TGTGCCAGTAGTAACCCGGACAGGACAGATACGCAGTATTTT
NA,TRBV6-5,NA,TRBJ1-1,CASSYTELNTEAFF,TGTGCCAGCAGTTACACAGAGCTTAACACTGAAGCTTTCTTT
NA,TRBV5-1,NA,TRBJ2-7,CASSLGQGLEQYF,TGCGCCAGCAGCTTGGGGCAGGGGCTCGAGCAGTACTTC
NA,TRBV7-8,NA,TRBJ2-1,CASSRGQVYEQFF,TGTGCCAGCAGCCGAGGGCAGGTTTATGAGCAGTTCTTC
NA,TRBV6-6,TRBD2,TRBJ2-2,CASSQTTGLAVNTGELFF,TGTGCCAGCAGTCAGACGACGGGACTAGCGGTTAACACCGGGGAGCTGTTTTTT
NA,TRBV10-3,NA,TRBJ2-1,CAISESEGISYNEQFF,TGTGCCATCAGTGAGAGTGAGGGCATCTCCTACAATGAGCAGTTCTTC
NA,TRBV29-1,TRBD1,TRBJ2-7,CSVEVGLDRGYEQYF,TGCAGCGTTGAAGTAGGCTTGGACAGGGGCTACGAGCAGTACTTC
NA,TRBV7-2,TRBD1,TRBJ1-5,CASSLGTGNQPQHF,TGTGCCAGCAGCTTAGGGACAGGGAATCAGCCCCAGCATTTT
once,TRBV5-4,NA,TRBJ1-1,CASSTGQQRLNTEAFF,TGTGCCAGCAGCACTGGACAGCAGAGATTGAACACTGAAGCTTTCTTT